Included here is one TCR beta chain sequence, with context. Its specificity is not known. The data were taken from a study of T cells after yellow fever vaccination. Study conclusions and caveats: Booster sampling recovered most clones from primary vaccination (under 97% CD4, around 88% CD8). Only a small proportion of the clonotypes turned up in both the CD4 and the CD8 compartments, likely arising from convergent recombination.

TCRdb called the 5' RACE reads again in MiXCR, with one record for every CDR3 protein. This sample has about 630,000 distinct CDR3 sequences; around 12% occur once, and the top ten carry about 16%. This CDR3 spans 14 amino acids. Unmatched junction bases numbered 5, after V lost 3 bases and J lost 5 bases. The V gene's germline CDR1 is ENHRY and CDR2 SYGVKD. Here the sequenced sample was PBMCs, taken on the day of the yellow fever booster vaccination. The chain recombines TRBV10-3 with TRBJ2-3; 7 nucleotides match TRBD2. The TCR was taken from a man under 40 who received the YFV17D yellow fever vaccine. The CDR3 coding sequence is TGTGCCATCAGTGACGGACGGGAGGTAGATACGCAGTATTTT. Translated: CAISDGREVDTQYF.